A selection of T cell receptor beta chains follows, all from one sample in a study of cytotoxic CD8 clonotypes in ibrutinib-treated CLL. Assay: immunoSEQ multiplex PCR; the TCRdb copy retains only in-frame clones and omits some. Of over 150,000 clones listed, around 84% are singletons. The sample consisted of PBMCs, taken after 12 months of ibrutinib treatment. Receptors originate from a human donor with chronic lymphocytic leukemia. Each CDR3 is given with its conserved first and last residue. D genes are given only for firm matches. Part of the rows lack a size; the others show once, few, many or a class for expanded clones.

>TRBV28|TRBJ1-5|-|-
CASGTVKSNQPQHF
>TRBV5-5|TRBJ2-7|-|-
CASSSRTATYEQCF
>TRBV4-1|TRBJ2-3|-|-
CASSQDFRGALDTQYF
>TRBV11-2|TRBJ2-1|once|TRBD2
CASSLTSTGLAGGNEQFF
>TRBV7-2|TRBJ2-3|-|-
CASSPRVNTQYF
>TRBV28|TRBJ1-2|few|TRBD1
CASGGGQGYGYTF
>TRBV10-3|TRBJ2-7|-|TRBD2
CAIRARREDYEQYF
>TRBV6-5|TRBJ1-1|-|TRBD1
CASSYSLSGGKSEAFF
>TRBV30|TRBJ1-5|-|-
CAWSAGVSNQPQHF
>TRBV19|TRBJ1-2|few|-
CASTSIGALGYGYTF
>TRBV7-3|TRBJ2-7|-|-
CASSLDLSSEQYF
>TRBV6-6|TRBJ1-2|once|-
CASSRAGYTF
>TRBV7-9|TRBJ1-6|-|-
CASKVELDRGSYNSPLHF
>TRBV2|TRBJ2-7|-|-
CASSGLYEQYF
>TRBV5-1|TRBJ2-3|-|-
CASMLANPVADTQYF